The 6 T cell receptor beta chains given below trace back to one sample, sequenced in a study of shared clonotypes between healthy human individuals. Repertoires were generated with immunoSEQ multiplex PCR, while TCRdb's copy carries only in-frame clones and drops some. This table holds some 2,500,000 clones, 85% to 95% found once. The sample consisted of naive CD4+ T cells from PBMCs. Indicated subset: CD45RA+ positively selected. The origin of the receptors is a man between 18 and 29 years old in good health. Some clones in this sample may be carry-over from other donors' samples.

V is TRBV6-1 and J is TRBJ1-2; D remains unclear. This CDR3 contains 14 residues. Trimming removed 6 bases from V and 0 bases from J, with 11 bases in between. Germline CDR1 and CDR2: MNHNS and SASEGT. In DNA, the CDR3 is TGTGCCAGCAGCCTGACGGGCACTAACTATGGCTACACCTTC. Translating it yields CASSLTGTNYGYTF.

This chain joins TRBV15 and TRBJ2-1, with D uncertain. V lost 0 bases, J lost 12 bases, and 15 bases lay in between. CDR3 length: 14 residues. Germline CDR1 reads LNHNV; CDR2 reads YYDKDF (reference sequence). The CDR3 DNA reads TGTGCCACCAGCAGAGATTTGCAGTGGGGTACGCAGTTCTTC. Translating it yields CATSRDLQWGTQFF.

Concerning this clone: The identical CDR3 is also encoded by other nucleotide sequences in the sample. This chain uses TRBV6-6 with TRBJ1-2; D unclear. V was cut by 6 bases and J by 0 bases, with 8 bases left in between. This CDR3 has 13 residues. Germline CDR1 reads MNHNY; CDR2 reads SVGAGI (reference sequence). CDR3 bases: TGTGCCAGCAGCCCCGGAGCTAACTATGGCTACACCTTC. The encoded protein is CASSPGANYGYTF.

V is TRBV11-1 and J is TRBJ2-7; TRBD2 aligns across 8 bases. Looked up from germline, CDR1 is SGHAT and CDR2 is FQDESV (reference sequence). Trimming removed 5 bases from V and 1 base from J; junction bases left unmatched: 4. CDR3 length: 14 amino acids. The CDR3 bases are TGTGCCAGCAGCCGGGAGGGATTTTCCTACGAGCAGTACTTC. Its translation is CASSREGFSYEQYF.

The chain is built from TRBV7-9 and TRBJ2-5; 7 bases map to TRBD1. The DNA end lines up better with TRBJ2-7; the J call may be wrong. This CDR3 is 14 amino acids long. Looked up from germline, CDR1 is SEHNR and CDR2 is FQNEAQ (reference sequence). The DNA for the CDR3 is TGTGCCAGCAGCCATCGACAGGGTGGCGACGAGCAGTACTTC. Amino acids: CASSHRQGGDEQYF.

The chain joins TRBV7-2 to TRBJ2-3; D gene ambiguous. CDR3 length: 16 amino acids. Trimming removed 1 base from V and 1 base from J, with 12 bases in between. Per the germline V gene, CDR1 is SGHTA and CDR2 is FQGNSA. As DNA, the CDR3 is TGTGCCAGCAGCTTAGTCCCTCCCCCGGGCACAGATACGCAGTATTTT. Protein: CASSLVPPPGTDTQYF.